This T cell receptor (beta chain) was retrieved from a study of blood T cell repertoires in COVID-19. Study in general: Collection of acute and convalescent COVID-19 samples took place in the United States, Italy and Spain. From T cells, B-cell-depleted T cells, or PBMCs came the material, which was cDNA or gDNA.

Per the original methods: Nucleated cell counts were estimated from reference gene primer amplification. Assay used: immunoSEQ multiplex PCR; TCRdb lists only in-frame clones, some missing. From that table come the V and J calls and clone size; the DNA was used to work out D and trimming. This sample has about 160,000 clones, with over 65% found just once. Germline assignment: CDR1 LNHDA and CDR2 SQIVND (reference sequence). The CDR3 runs 15 residues. V dropped 3 bases and J dropped 10; count of bases not matched to a gene: 10. This receptor was obtained from a man aged 55-75 years with acute or convalescent COVID-19. The chain joins TRBV19 to TRBJ1-4; 8 bases are shared with TRBD1. The sequenced sample was peripheral blood. The CDR3 is CASSIGQGAEGKLFF. DNA for the CDR3: TGTGCCAGTAGTATTGGTCAGGGGGCTGAGGGAAAACTGTTTTTT.